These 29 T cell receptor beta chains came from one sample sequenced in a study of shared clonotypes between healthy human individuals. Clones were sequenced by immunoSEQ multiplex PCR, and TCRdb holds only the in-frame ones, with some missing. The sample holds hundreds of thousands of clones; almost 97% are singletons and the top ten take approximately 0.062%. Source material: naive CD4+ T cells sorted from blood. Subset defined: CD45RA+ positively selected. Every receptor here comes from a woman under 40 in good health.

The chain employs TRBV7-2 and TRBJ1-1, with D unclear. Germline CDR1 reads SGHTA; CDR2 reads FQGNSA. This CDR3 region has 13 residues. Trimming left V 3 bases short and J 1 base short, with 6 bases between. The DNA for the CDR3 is TGTGCCAGCAGCTTTGAGAGGAACACTGAAGCTTTCTTT. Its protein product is CASSFERNTEAFF.

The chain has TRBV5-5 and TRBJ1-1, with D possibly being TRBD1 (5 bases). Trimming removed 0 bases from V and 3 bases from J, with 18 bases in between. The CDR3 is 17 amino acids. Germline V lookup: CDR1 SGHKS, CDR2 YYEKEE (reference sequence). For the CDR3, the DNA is TGTGCCAGCAGCTTGGTTGGAATAGGGGACGTCCACACTGAAGCTTTCTTT. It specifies CASSLVGIGDVHTEAFF.

This CDR3 is CASSISGGGNQPQHF. Written as DNA, the CDR3 is TGTGCCAGCAGTATTTCAGGGGGCGGCAATCAGCCCCAGCATTTT. V and J are TRBV2 and TRBJ1-5, with 8 positions matching TRBD1. The trim removed 5 bases at V and 2 bases at J, leaving 5 bases unmatched. CDR1 and CDR2 from the germline V gene are SNHLY and FYNNEI. The CDR3 spans 15 residues.

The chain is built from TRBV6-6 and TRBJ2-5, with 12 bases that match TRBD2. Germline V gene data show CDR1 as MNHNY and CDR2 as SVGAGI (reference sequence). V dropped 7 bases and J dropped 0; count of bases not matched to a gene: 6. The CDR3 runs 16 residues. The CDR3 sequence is CASTKTSGRDQETQYF. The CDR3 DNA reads TGTGCCAGCACCAAGACTAGCGGGAGAGACCAAGAGACCCAGTACTTC.

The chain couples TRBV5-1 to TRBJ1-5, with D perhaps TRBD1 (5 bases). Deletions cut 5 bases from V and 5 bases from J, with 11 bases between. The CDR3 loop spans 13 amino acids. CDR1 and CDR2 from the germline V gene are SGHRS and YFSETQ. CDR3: CASSPQGDQPQHF. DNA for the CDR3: TGCGCCAGCAGTCCTCAGGGCGATCAGCCCCAGCATTTT.

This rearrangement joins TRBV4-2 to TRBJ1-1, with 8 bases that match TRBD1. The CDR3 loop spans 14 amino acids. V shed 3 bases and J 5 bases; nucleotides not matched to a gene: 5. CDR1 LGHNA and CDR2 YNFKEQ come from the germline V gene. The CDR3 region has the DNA TGTGCCAGCAGCCAGATCACAGGGGGGACTGAAGCTTTCTTT. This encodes CASSQITGGTEAFF.

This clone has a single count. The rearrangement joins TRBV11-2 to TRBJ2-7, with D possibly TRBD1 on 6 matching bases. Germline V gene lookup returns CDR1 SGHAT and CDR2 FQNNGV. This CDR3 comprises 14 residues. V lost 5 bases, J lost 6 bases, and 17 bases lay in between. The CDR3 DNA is TGTGCCAGCAGCCCACGAAAAACAGGGTCCGAGCAGTACTTC. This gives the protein CASSPRKTGSEQYF.

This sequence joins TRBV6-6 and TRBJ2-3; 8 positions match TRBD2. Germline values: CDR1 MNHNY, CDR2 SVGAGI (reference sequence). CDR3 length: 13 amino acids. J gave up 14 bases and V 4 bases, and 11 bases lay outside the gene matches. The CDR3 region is CASSSAGSGRSYF. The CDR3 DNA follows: TGTGCCAGCAGTTCAGCGGGAAGCGGGAGATCGTATTTT.

CDR3 residues: CASSTTPYLGTGELFF. The CDR3 DNA follows: TGTGCCAGCAGTACCACCCCCTACCTAGGCACCGGGGAGCTGTTTTTT. The J gene is TRBJ2-2, the V gene TRBV5-4; no definite D call. Trimming stripped 5 bases from V and 4 bases from J, with 18 bases between. This CDR3 spans 16 amino acids. Germline-derived CDR1 and CDR2 are SGHNT and YYREEE (reference sequence). Supplemented by reference TRBV5-4 and TRBJ2-2, the full variable domain reads ETGVTQSPTHLIKTRGQQVTLRCSSQSGHNTVSWYQQALGQGPQFIFQYYREEENGRGNFPPRFSGLQFPNYSSELNVNALELDDSALYLCASSTTPYLGTGELFFGEGSRLTVL.

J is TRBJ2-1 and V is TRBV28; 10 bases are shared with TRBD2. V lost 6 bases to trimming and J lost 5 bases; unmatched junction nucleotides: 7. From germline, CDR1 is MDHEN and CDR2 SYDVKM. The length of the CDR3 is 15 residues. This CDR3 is CASRGWTSGHNEQFF. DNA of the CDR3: TGTGCCAGCAGGGGATGGACTAGCGGTCACAATGAGCAGTTCTTC.

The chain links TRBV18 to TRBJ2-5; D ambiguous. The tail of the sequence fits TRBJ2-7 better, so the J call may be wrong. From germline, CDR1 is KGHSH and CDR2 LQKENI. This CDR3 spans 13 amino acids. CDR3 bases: TGTGCCAGCTCACCGGCAGGCAGACTCGAGCAGTACTTC. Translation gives CASSPAGRLEQYF.

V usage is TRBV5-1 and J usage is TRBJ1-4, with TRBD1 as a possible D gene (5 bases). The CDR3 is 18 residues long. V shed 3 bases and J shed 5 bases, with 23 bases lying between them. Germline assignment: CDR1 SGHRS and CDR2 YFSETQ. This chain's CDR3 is CASSSILIFGTKNEKLFF. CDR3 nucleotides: TGCGCCAGCAGCTCGATATTAATTTTTGGGACCAAGAATGAAAAACTGTTTTTT.

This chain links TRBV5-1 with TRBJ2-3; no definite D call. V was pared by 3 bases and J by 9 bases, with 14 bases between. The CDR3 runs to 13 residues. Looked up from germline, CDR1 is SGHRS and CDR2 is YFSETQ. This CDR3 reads CASSSPDPMTQYF. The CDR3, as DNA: TGCGCCAGCAGCTCTCCAGACCCGATGACGCAGTATTTT.

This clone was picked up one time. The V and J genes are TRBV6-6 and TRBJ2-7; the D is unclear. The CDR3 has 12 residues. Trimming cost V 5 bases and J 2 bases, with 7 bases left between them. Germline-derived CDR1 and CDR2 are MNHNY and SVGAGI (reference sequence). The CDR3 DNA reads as TGTGCCAGCAGTCGGGTAGCCTACGAGCAGTACTTC. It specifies CASSRVAYEQYF.

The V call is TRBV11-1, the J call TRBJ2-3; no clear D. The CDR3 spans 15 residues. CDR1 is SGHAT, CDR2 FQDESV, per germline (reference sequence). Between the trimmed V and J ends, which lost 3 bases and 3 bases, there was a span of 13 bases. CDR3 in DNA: TGTGCCAGCAGCTTCGGCCCCAAAGTTACAGATACGCAGTATTTT. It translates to CASSFGPKVTDTQYF.

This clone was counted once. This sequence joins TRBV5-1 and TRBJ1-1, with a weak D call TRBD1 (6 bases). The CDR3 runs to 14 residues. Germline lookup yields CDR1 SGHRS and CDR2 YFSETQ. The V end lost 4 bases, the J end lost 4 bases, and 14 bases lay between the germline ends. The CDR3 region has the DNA TGCGCCAGCAGCCCCCAGGGGTCCGGCACTGAAGCTTTCTTT. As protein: CASSPQGSGTEAFF.

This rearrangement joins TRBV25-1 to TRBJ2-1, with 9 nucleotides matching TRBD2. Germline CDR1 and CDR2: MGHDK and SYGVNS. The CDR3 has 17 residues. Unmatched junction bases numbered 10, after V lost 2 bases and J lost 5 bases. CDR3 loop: CASSERIGTSPDNEQFF. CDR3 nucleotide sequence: TGTGCCAGCAGTGAACGAATCGGGACTAGCCCTGACAATGAGCAGTTCTTC.

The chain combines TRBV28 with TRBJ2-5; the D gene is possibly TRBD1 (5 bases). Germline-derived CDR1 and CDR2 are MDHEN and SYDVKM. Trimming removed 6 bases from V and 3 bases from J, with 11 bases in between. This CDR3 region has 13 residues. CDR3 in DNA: TGTGCCAGCAGCAGGGCCTATGAAGAGACCCAGTACTTC. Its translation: CASSRAYEETQYF.

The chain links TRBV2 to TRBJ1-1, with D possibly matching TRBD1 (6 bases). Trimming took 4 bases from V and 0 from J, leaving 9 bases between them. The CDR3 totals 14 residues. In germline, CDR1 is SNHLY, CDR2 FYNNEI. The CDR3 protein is CASSATGMNTEAFF. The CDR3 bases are TGTGCCAGCAGTGCGACAGGAATGAACACTGAAGCTTTCTTT. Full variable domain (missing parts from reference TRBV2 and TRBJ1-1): EPEVTQTPSHQVTQMGQEVILRCVPISNHLYFYWYRQILGQKVEFLVSFYNNEISEKSEIFDDQFSVERPDGSNFTLKIRSTKLEDSAMYFCASSATGMNTEAFFGQGTRLTVV.

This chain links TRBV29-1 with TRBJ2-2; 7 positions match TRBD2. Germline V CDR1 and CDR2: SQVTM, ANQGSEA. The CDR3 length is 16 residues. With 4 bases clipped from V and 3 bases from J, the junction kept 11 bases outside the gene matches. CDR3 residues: CSVGGGTLRDTGELFF. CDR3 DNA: TGCAGCGTTGGGGGGGGGACCTTACGGGACACCGGGGAGCTGTTTTTT.

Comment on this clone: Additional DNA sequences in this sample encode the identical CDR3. DNA of the CDR3: TGTGCCAGCAGTCCTGACAGGGGGTCCTACAATGAGCAGTTCTTC. This codes for CASSPDRGSYNEQFF. The chain employs TRBV27 and TRBJ2-1, with 9 positions matching TRBD1. The V gene end was trimmed by 5 bases and the J gene end by 1 base; junction bases not matched to a gene: 3. The CDR3 is made up of 15 amino acids. CDR1 MNHEY and CDR2 SMNVEV come from the germline V gene (reference sequence).

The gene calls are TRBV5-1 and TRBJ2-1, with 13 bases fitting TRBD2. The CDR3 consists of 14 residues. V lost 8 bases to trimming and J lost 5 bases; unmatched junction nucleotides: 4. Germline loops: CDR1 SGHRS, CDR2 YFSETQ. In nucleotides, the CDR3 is TGCGCCAGAAACGGACTAGCGGGAGACAATGAGCAGTTCTTC. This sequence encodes CARNGLAGDNEQFF.

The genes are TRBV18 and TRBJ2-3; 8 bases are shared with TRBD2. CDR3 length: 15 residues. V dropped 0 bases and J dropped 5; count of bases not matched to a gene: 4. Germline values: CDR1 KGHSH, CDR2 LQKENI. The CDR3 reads CASSPPSGVGDTQYF. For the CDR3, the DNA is TGTGCCAGCTCACCACCTAGCGGGGTTGGAGATACGCAGTATTTT.

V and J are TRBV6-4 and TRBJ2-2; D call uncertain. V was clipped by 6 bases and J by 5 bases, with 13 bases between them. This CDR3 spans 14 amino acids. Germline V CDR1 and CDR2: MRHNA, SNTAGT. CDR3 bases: TGTGCCAGCAGCGGCAAGTTGGGAACCGGGGAGCTGTTTTTT. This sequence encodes CASSGKLGTGELFF.

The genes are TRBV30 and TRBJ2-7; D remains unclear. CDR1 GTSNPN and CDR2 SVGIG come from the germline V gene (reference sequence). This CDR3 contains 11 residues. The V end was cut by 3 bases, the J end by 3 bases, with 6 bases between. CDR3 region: CAWRRIYEQYF. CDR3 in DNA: TGTGCCTGGAGAAGAATCTACGAGCAGTACTTC.

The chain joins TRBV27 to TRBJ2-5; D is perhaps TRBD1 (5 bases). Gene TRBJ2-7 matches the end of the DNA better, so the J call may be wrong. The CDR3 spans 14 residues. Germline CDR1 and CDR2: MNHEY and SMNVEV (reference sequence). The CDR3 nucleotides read TGTGCCAGCAGTTTATTGGGCAGGGTGAACGAGCAGTACTTC. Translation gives CASSLLGRVNEQYF.

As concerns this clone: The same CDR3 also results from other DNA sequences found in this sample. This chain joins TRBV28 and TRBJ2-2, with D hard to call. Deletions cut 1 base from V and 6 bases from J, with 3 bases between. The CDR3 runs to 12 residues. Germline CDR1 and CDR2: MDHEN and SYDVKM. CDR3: CASSLFPGELFF. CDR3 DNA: TGTGCCAGCAGTTTATTTCCCGGGGAGCTGTTTTTT.

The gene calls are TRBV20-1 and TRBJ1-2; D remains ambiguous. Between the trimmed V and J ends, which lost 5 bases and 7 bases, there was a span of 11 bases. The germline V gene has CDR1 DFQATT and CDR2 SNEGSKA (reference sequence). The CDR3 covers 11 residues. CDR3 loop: CSAPYGIGYTF. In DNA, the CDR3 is TGCAGTGCTCCGTACGGGATTGGCTACACCTTC.

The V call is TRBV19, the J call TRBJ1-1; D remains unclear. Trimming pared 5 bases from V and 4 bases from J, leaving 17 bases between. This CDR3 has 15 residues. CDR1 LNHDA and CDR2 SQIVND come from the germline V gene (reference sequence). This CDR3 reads CASSLGDGVLTEAFF. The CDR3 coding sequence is TGTGCCAGTAGTCTCGGAGACGGGGTGCTCACTGAAGCTTTCTTT.